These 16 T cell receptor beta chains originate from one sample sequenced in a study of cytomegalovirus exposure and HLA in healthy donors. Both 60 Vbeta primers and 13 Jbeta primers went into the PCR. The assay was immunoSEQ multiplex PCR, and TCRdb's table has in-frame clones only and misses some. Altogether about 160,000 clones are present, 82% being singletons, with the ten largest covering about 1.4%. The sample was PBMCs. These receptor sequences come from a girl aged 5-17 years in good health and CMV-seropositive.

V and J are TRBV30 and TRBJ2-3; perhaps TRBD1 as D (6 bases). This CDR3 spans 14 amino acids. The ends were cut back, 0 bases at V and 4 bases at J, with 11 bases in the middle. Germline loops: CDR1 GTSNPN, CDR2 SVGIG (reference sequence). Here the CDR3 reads CAWSVNSGADTQYF. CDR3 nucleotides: TGTGCCTGGAGTGTAAATTCAGGGGCAGATACGCAGTATTTT.

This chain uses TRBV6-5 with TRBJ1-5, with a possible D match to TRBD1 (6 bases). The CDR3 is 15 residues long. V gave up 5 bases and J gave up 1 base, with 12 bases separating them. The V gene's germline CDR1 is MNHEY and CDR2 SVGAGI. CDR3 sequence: CASSLQGLSNQPQHF. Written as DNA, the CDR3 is TGTGCCAGCAGTCTACAGGGATTGAGCAATCAGCCCCAGCATTTT.

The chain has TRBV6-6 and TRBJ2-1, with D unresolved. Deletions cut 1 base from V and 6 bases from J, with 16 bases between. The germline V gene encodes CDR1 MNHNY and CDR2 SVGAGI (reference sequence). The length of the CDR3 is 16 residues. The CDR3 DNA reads TGTGCCAGCAGTTACTTCGGAGACTCCCCGGGCAATGAGCAGTTCTTC. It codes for CASSYFGDSPGNEQFF.

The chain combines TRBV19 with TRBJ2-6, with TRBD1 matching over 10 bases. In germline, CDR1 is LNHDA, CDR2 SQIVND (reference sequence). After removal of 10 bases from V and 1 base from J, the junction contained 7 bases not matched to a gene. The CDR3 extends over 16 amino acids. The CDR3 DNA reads TGTGCCACCCAAGGACAGGGGGAGTCTGGGGCCAACGTCCTGACTTTC. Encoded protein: CATQGQGESGANVLTF.

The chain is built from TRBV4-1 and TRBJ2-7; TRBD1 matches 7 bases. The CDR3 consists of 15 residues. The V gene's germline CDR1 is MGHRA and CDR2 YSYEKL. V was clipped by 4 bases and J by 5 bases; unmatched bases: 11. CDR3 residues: CASSLSRTGRHEQYF. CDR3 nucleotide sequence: TGCGCCAGCAGCCTCAGCCGGACAGGCAGACACGAGCAGTACTTC.

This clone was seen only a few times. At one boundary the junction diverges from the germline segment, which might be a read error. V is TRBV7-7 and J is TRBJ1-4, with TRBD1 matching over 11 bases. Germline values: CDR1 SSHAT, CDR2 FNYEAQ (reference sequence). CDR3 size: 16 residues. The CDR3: CASSKDRGQANEKLFF. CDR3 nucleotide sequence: TGTGCTAGCAGCAAGGACAGGGGGCAAGCTAATGAAAAACTGTTTTTT.

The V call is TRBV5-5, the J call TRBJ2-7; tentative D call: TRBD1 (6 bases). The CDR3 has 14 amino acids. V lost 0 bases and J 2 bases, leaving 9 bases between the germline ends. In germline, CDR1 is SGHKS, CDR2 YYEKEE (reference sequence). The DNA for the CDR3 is TGTGCCAGCAGCTTGGGACAGGAAGCCTACGAGCAGTACTTC. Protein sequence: CASSLGQEAYEQYF.

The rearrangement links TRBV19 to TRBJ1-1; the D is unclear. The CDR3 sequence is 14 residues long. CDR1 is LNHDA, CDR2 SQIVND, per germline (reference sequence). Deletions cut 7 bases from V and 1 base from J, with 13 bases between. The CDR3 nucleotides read TGTGCCAGTACCCCAACGTCAGGGAACACTGAAGCTTTCTTT. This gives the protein CASTPTSGNTEAFF.

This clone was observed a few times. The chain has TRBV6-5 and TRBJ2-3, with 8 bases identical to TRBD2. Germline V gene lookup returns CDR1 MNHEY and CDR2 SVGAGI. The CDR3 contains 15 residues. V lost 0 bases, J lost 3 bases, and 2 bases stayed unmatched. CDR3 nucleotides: TGTGCCAGCAGTTACTCACGGGGGGGGACAGATACGCAGTATTTT. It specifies CASSYSRGGTDTQYF.

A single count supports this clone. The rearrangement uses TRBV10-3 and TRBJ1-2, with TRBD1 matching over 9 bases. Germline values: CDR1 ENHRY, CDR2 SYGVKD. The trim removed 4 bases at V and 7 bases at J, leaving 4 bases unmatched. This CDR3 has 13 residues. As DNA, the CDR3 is TGTGCCATCAGTGGTGAGACAGGGGGTGGCTACACCTTC. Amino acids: CAISGETGGGYTF.

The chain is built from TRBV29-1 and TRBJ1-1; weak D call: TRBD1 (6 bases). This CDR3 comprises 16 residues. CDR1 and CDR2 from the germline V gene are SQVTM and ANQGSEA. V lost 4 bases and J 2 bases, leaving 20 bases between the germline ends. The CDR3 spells CSVAQSEGGQNTEAFF. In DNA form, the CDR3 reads TGCAGCGTTGCCCAATCCGAGGGGGGGCAAAACACTGAAGCTTTCTTT.

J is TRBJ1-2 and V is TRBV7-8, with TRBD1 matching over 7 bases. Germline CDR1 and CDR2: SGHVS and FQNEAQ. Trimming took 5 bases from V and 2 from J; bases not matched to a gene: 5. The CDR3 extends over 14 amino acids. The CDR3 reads CASSPDRANYGYTF. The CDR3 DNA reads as TGTGCCAGCAGCCCTGACAGGGCCAACTATGGCTACACCTTC.

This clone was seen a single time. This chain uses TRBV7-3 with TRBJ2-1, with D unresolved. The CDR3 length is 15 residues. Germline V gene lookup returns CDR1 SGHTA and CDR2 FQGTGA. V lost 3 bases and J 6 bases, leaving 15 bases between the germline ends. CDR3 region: CASSFDPRQANEQFF. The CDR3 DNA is TGTGCCAGCAGCTTTGACCCTCGGCAGGCCAATGAGCAGTTCTTC.

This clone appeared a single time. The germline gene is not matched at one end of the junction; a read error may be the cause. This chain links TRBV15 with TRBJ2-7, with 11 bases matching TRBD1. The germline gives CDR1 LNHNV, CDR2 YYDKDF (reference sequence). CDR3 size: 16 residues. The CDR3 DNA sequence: TGTGCCGCCAGCAGCGGGGACAGGGGGGGTTTGTACGAGCAGTACTTC. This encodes CAASSGDRGGLYEQYF.

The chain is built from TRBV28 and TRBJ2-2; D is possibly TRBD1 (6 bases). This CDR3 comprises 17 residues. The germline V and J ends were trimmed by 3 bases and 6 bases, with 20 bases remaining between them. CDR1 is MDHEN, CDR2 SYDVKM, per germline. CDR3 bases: TGTGCCAGCAGTTTCCGCCCCGGGACAAGTCGCCCCGGGGAGCTGTTTTTT. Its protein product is CASSFRPGTSRPGELFF.

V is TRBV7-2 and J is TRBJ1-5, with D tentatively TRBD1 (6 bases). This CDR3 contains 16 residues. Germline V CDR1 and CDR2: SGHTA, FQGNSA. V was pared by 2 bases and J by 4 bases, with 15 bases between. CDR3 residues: CASSLSRQAINQPQHF. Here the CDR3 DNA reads TGTGCCAGCAGCTTAAGTCGACAGGCCATTAATCAGCCCCAGCATTTT.